The rows below give T cell receptor beta chains drawn from one sample of a study of blood T cell repertoires in COVID-19. Sequenced by immunoSEQ multiplex PCR; TCRdb stores in-frame clones only, minus some. The sample consists of 200,000 to 250,000 clones, 88% of them appearing once. Sequencing used PBMCs or T cells enriched from blood (not recorded which). The receptors originated from a woman in her twenties or thirties who had been exposed to COVID-19. Both conserved end residues are part of each CDR3. A D gene is named only where the DNA matches it firmly. Rows give clone size only sometimes, using once, few, many, or a class for an expanded clone.

V gene: TRBV24-1; J gene: TRBJ2-1; clone size: .; D gene: TRBD2; CDR3 DNA: TGTGCCACCAGTGACCCTAGCGGGAGTGGGTCGGATGAGCAGTTCTTC; CDR3 protein: CATSDPSGSGSDEQFF
V gene: TRBV7-2; J gene: TRBJ2-1; clone size: .; D gene: TRBD2; CDR3 DNA: TGTGCCAGCAGACTAGCGGCGACCTACAATGAGCAGTTCTTC; CDR3 protein: CASRLAATYNEQFF
V gene: TRBV15; J gene: TRBJ2-1; clone size: .; D gene: .; CDR3 DNA: TGTGCCACCACCCGCCCCGGGAGTGGATCCTACAATGAGCAGTTCTTC; CDR3 protein: CATTRPGSGSYNEQFF
V gene: TRBV29-1; J gene: TRBJ2-1; clone size: few; D gene: TRBD1; CDR3 DNA: TGCAGCGTCGTTACAGGGGCCAATGAGCAGTTCTTC; CDR3 protein: CSVVTGANEQFF
V gene: TRBV15; J gene: TRBJ1-2; clone size: many; D gene: TRBD1; CDR3 DNA: TGTGCCACCAGCCATGGGACAGGGCCACATGGCTACACCTTC; CDR3 protein: CATSHGTGPHGYTF
V gene: TRBV5-4; J gene: TRBJ2-7; clone size: .; D gene: TRBD2; CDR3 DNA: TGTGCCAGCAGTCCTAGCGGGAGTACAGTCTACGAGCAGTACTTC; CDR3 protein: CASSPSGSTVYEQYF
V gene: TRBV18; J gene: TRBJ2-1; clone size: .; D gene: TRBD2; CDR3 DNA: TGTGCCAGCTCACCAGGGACTAGCGGGACTTTGGTGCAGTTCTTC; CDR3 protein: CASSPGTSGTLVQFF
V gene: TRBV24-1; J gene: TRBJ2-1; clone size: .; D gene: TRBD2; CDR3 DNA: TGTGCCACCAGTGATTTTCAAGCGGGAGGGGGGAATGAGCAGTTCTTC; CDR3 protein: CATSDFQAGGGNEQFF
V gene: TRBV5-6; J gene: TRBJ2-2; clone size: .; D gene: TRBD1; CDR3 DNA: TGTGCCAGCAGCCTACCTCAGGGGGCAAGGACCGGGGAGCTGTTTTTT; CDR3 protein: CASSLPQGARTGELFF
V gene: TRBV5-1; J gene: TRBJ2-3; clone size: .; D gene: TRBD2; CDR3 DNA: TGCGCCAGCAGATCGCTAGCGGGAAGCACAGATACGCAGTATTTT; CDR3 protein: CASRSLAGSTDTQYF
V gene: TRBV25-1; J gene: TRBJ1-4; clone size: few; D gene: .; CDR3 DNA: TGTGCCAGCAGTGACCAAAGGGGCCCTAATGAAAAACTGTTTTTT; CDR3 protein: CASSDQRGPNEKLFF
V gene: TRBV28; J gene: TRBJ1-2; clone size: .; D gene: .; CDR3 DNA: TGTGCCAGCAGCTTGACAGACTACTATGGCTACACCTTC; CDR3 protein: CASSLTDYYGYTF
V gene: TRBV6-5; J gene: TRBJ2-7; clone size: .; D gene: .; CDR3 DNA: TGTGCCAGCAGTTACGAAAGCGGGTTAAGCCACGAGCAGTACTTC; CDR3 protein: CASSYESGLSHEQYF
V gene: TRBV4-1; J gene: TRBJ1-2; clone size: .; D gene: TRBD1; CDR3 DNA: TGCGCCAGCAGCCAAGTATCCACAGGGGTTGTTGGCTACACCTTC; CDR3 protein: CASSQVSTGVVGYTF
V gene: TRBV4-1; J gene: TRBJ1-1; clone size: .; D gene: .; CDR3 DNA: TGCGCCAGCAGCCAAGAGATGGGGCGGCCAAGAGGTACTGAAGCTTTCTTT; CDR3 protein: CASSQEMGRPRGTEAFF
V gene: TRBV2; J gene: TRBJ2-2; clone size: .; D gene: .; CDR3 DNA: TGTGCCAGCCTTTACCCACAGGGCGGCGTCGGGGAGCTGTTTTTT; CDR3 protein: CASLYPQGGVGELFF
V gene: TRBV19; J gene: TRBJ2-1; clone size: .; D gene: .; CDR3 DNA: TGTGCCAGTAGTATAGATCTTGCGGGATTCCTGAATGAGCAGTTCTTC; CDR3 protein: CASSIDLAGFLNEQFF
V gene: TRBV13; J gene: TRBJ2-7; clone size: once; D gene: .; CDR3 DNA: TGTGCCAGCAGCTTAATCGGGGGTTACGAGCAGTACTTC; CDR3 protein: CASSLIGGYEQYF
V gene: TRBV5-5; J gene: TRBJ1-6; clone size: .; D gene: .; CDR3 DNA: TGTGCCAGCCGCAGGGTCGGTAATTCACCCCTCCACTTT; CDR3 protein: CASRRVGNSPLHF
V gene: TRBV14; J gene: TRBJ2-3; clone size: .; D gene: .; CDR3 DNA: TGTGCCAGCAGCCAAGAGACTGGGGGCTACGATACGCAGTATTTT; CDR3 protein: CASSQETGGYDTQYF
V gene: TRBV24-1; J gene: TRBJ2-3; clone size: .; D gene: .; CDR3 DNA: TGTGCCACCAGTCGGGTCGATACGCAGTATTTT; CDR3 protein: CATSRVDTQYF
V gene: TRBV10-1; J gene: TRBJ2-3; clone size: .; D gene: TRBD1; CDR3 DNA: TGCGCCAGCAGTACCGGGACAGGGGGCGAAGATACGCAGTATTTT; CDR3 protein: CASSTGTGGEDTQYF
V gene: TRBV2; J gene: TRBJ1-6; clone size: .; D gene: .; CDR3 DNA: TGTGCCAGCAGTGAAGGGGGCAAAAATTCACCCCTCCACTTT; CDR3 protein: CASSEGGKNSPLHF
V gene: TRBV27; J gene: TRBJ2-1; clone size: .; D gene: TRBD2; CDR3 DNA: TGTGCCAGCAGTTTACTCACTAGCGGGGGGTACAATGAGCAGTTCTTC; CDR3 protein: CASSLLTSGGYNEQFF
V gene: TRBV5-1; J gene: TRBJ1-4; clone size: few; D gene: TRBD1; CDR3 DNA: TGCGCCAGCAGCATGGACAGGGCGGCGAGGGATGAAAAACTGTTTTTT; CDR3 protein: CASSMDRAARDEKLFF
V gene: TRBV25-1; J gene: TRBJ1-2; clone size: .; D gene: TRBD1; CDR3 DNA: TGTGCCAGCAGTAGAACAGGGGGAAACTATGGCTACACCTTC; CDR3 protein: CASSRTGGNYGYTF
V gene: TRBV7-6; J gene: TRBJ1-3; clone size: .; D gene: .; CDR3 DNA: TGTGCCAGCAGCCCGAGACCTTCTACAGGGATCTCTGGAAACACCATATATTTT; CDR3 protein: CASSPRPSTGISGNTIYF
V gene: TRBV6-5; J gene: TRBJ1-5; clone size: .; D gene: TRBD1; CDR3 DNA: TGTGCCAGCAAGGACAGGGGGCCCAATCAGCCCCAGCATTTT; CDR3 protein: CASKDRGPNQPQHF
V gene: TRBV7-3; J gene: TRBJ2-3; clone size: .; D gene: TRBD2; CDR3 DNA: TGTGCCAGCAGCCCTGGACTAGCTTCAGATACGCAGTATTTT; CDR3 protein: CASSPGLASDTQYF
V gene: TRBV7-9; J gene: TRBJ1-2; clone size: .; D gene: TRBD1; CDR3 DNA: TGTGCCAGCAGCCCCGCAGGGGGGTTAAATGGCTACACCTTC; CDR3 protein: CASSPAGGLNGYTF
V gene: TRBV5-1; J gene: TRBJ2-1; clone size: .; D gene: .; CDR3 DNA: TGCGCCAGCAACCCAACGGGTTCCTCCTACAATGAGCAGTTCTTC; CDR3 protein: CASNPTGSSYNEQFF
V gene: TRBV9; J gene: TRBJ2-7; clone size: .; D gene: TRBD2; CDR3 DNA: TGTGCCAGCAGCGTTTCTAGCGGGACCTACGAGCAGTACTTC; CDR3 protein: CASSVSSGTYEQYF
V gene: TRBV5-1; J gene: TRBJ2-7; clone size: .; D gene: .; CDR3 DNA: TGCGCCAGCAGCTCTAGCTCCTACGAGCAGTACTTC; CDR3 protein: CASSSSSYEQYF
V gene: TRBV3-1/TRBV3-2; J gene: TRBJ2-7; clone size: .; D gene: .; CDR3 DNA: TGTGCCAGCAGCGACAGCAGGGTCTACGAGCAGTACTTC; CDR3 protein: CASSDSRVYEQYF
V gene: TRBV11-1; J gene: TRBJ2-7; clone size: .; D gene: TRBD2; CDR3 DNA: TGTGCCAGCAGCCCAGGGACTAGCGGGAGCTGGGAGCAGTACTTC; CDR3 protein: CASSPGTSGSWEQYF
V gene: TRBV6-5; J gene: TRBJ2-1; clone size: .; D gene: .; CDR3 DNA: TGTGCCAGCAGTCGGAGCAAGGATGAGCAGTTCTTC; CDR3 protein: CASSRSKDEQFF
V gene: TRBV9; J gene: TRBJ2-1; clone size: .; D gene: .; CDR3 DNA: TGTGCCAGCAGCGTAGTAGGAGCGGAATACAATGAGCAGTTCTTC; CDR3 protein: CASSVVGAEYNEQFF
V gene: TRBV28; J gene: TRBJ1-5; clone size: once; D gene: .; CDR3 DNA: TGTGCCAGCAGCTTCCAAAGGGGGTCTAATCAGCCCCAGCATTTT; CDR3 protein: CASSFQRGSNQPQHF
V gene: TRBV2; J gene: TRBJ2-1; clone size: .; D gene: TRBD2; CDR3 DNA: TGTGCCAGCAGTGGGTGGGGACTAGCGGACAATGAGCAGTTCTTC; CDR3 protein: CASSGWGLADNEQFF
V gene: TRBV6-6; J gene: TRBJ1-3; clone size: .; D gene: .; CDR3 DNA: TGTGCCAGCAGTCGGGGGGCAGGGTTTGCTGGAAACACCATATATTTT; CDR3 protein: CASSRGAGFAGNTIYF
V gene: TRBV5-3; J gene: TRBJ2-2; clone size: .; D gene: TRBD1; CDR3 DNA: TGTGCCAGAAGCTTGGGGCAAAACCGGGACAGGGAGTACACCGGGGAGCTGTTTTTT; CDR3 protein: CARSLGQNRDREYTGELFF
V gene: TRBV3-1/TRBV3-2; J gene: TRBJ1-2; clone size: few; D gene: .; CDR3 DNA: TGTGCCAGCAGCCACTCGTTTGGCTACACCTTC; CDR3 protein: CASSHSFGYTF
V gene: TRBV7-9; J gene: TRBJ1-1; clone size: many; D gene: .; CDR3 DNA: TGTGCCAGCAGCAGCGATCCTGAAGCTTTCTTT; CDR3 protein: CASSSDPEAFF
V gene: TRBV6-5; J gene: TRBJ1-2; clone size: .; D gene: .; CDR3 DNA: TGTGCCAGCAGTTACGATATGGGAGCTAACTATGGCTACACCTTC; CDR3 protein: CASSYDMGANYGYTF